Sequencing of this T cell receptor beta chain was carried out in a study of human T cells and chemical hapten exposure. In the study overall: Application of 0.01% DPC to the upper back was done by patch test, with a reading at 6 days.

As to this clonotype: The antigen is undetermined.

Findings of the study overall: TCRs exceeding a frequency of 1 in 1000 stayed unchanged under DPC sensitization.

Noted time point: pre-sensitization, week 0. Treatment specified: therapeutic diphenylcyclopropenone sensitization with weekly scalp DPC. TCRdb re-called the RACE reads through MiXCR, storing one row per CDR3 protein. This sample carries 95,000 to 150,000 distinct CDR3 sequences, roughly 13% of them seen once, and the ten largest clones take approximately 2.8%. The CDR3 runs 15 residues. V lost 1 base, J lost 1 base, and 8 bases lay in between. Germline V CDR1 and CDR2: SGHAT, FQNNGV. Material: whole blood, obtained in connection with sensitization to the hapten diphenylcyclopropenone (DPC). The chain couples TRBV11-2 to TRBJ2-4; perhaps TRBD2 as D (5 bases). The source of this sequence is a woman aged 18-29 years with alopecia areata. Some clones in this sample may be carry-over from other donors' samples. CDR3 in amino acids: CASSLAWRAKNIQYF. Here the CDR3 DNA reads TGTGCCAGCAGCTTAGCTTGGAGGGCCAAAAACATTCAGTACTTC.